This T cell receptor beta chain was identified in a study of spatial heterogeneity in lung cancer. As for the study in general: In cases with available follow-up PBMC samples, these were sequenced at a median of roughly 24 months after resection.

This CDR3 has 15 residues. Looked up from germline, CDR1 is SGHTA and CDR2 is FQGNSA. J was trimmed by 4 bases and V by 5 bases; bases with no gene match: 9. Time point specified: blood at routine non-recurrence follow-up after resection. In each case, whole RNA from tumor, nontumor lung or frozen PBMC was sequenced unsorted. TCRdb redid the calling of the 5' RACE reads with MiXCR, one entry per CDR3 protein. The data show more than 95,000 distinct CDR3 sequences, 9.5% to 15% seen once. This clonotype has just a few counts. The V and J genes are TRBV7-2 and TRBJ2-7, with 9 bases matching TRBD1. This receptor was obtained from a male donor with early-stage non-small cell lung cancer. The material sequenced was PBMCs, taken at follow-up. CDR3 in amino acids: CASSVQGARGYEQYF. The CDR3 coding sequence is TGTGCCAGCAGCGTACAGGGGGCGAGGGGTTACGAGCAGTACTTC.